These T cell receptor beta chains were read from a single sample in a study of T-cell memory formation after mild COVID-19. TCRdb re-called the 5' RACE reads through MiXCR, storing one row per CDR3 protein. The sample contains fewer than 700,000 distinct CDR3 sequences, approximately 21% of which appear only once. The material sequenced was PBMCs or a T cell subset sorted from them (not recorded which). The source is an adult woman who had mild COVID-19 (a few samples of this study predate the infection). Cell type and time point are not known. CDR3s include the opening cysteine and the closing phenylalanine or tryptophan. D genes are given only for firm matches. The size field is filled for only some rows; it gives once, few, many or a size class.

DNA | CDR3 | size | D | J | V
TGTGCCAGCAGCCGAGGCGGACTAACTGAAGCTTTCTTT | CASSRGGLTEAFF | - | - | TRBJ1-1 | TRBV14
TGTGCCAGCAGCCGACAGGGCAGGACTAATGAAAAACTGTTTTTT | CASSRQGRTNEKLFF | - | TRBD1 | TRBJ1-4 | TRBV5-6
TGTGCCAGCAGCGGCGCGGGACTAGCGGCAGATACGCAGTATTTT | CASSGAGLAADTQYF | - | TRBD2 | TRBJ2-3 | TRBV9
TGTGCCAGCGGACAGGGGGCGAACTATGGCTACACCTTC | CASGQGANYGYTF | - | TRBD1 | TRBJ1-2 | TRBV27
TGTGCCAGCAGCCTCAAATACGGGGTTGATGAAAAACTGTTTTTT | CASSLKYGVDEKLFF | - | - | TRBJ1-4 | TRBV7-9
TGTGCCAGTAGTTTCGCCTGGGCAGGGGGCGAGCAGTACTTC | CASSFAWAGGEQYF | - | TRBD1 | TRBJ2-7 | TRBV19
TGTGCCAGCAGCCAGTCCAATCAGCCCCAGCATTTT | CASSQSNQPQHF | - | - | TRBJ1-5 | TRBV3-1
TGTGCCAGCAGCGTAGAGGCCCGGGATTACTCTGGGGCCAACGTCCTGACTTTC | CASSVEARDYSGANVLTF | - | - | TRBJ2-6 | TRBV9
TGCGCCAGCAGTCGGCCGGGACAGGGGTTGAACACCGGGGAGCTGTTTTTT | CASSRPGQGLNTGELFF | - | TRBD1 | TRBJ2-2 | TRBV23-1
TGTGCCACCAGTGAGTCCGGGACAGGGTCCTACGAGCAGTACTTC | CATSESGTGSYEQYF | few | TRBD1 | TRBJ2-7 | TRBV24-1
TGCGCCAGCAGCTTGGGAAGGGGGACGACTGAAGCTTTCTTT | CASSLGRGTTEAFF | - | - | TRBJ1-1 | TRBV5-1
TGCGCCAGCAGCTTGGCCGTGGGTGCGACAGGGGCACAGCAGTTCTTC | CASSLAVGATGAQQFF | few | TRBD1 | TRBJ2-1 | TRBV5-1
TGCGCCAGCAGCTTGGCTCGCGCGGGAGGGTCCTACGAGCAGTACTTC | CASSLARAGGSYEQYF | - | TRBD2 | TRBJ2-7 | TRBV5-1
TGCAGCGTTGAAGCGTATTCTTACAATGAGCAGTTCTTC | CSVEAYSYNEQFF | - | - | TRBJ2-1 | TRBV29-1
TGTGCCAGCAGAAGGGACAGGGCTCTCACTGAAGCTTTCTTT | CASRRDRALTEAFF | few | TRBD1 | TRBJ1-1 | TRBV6-5
TGCAGCGTTGAAGAGGGGACATCGAACACCGGGGAGCTGTTTTTT | CSVEEGTSNTGELFF | few | - | TRBJ2-2 | TRBV29-1
TGCAGTGCTAGAGATTTTCGACTAGCGGGAGCCATCTACGAGCAGTACTTC | CSARDFRLAGAIYEQYF | - | TRBD2 | TRBJ2-7 | TRBV20-1
TGTGCCAGCAGTGAACAGGGGACGTGGGATGGCTACACCTTC | CASSEQGTWDGYTF | - | - | TRBJ1-2 | TRBV2
TGTGCCATCAGTGAAGGGACAGGGATTTCTGGCTACACCTTC | CAISEGTGISGYTF | few | TRBD1 | TRBJ1-2 | TRBV10-3
TGTGCCAGCAGCGCTGGTACAGGGGAGATAGGGAACACTGAAGCTTTCTTT | CASSAGTGEIGNTEAFF | few | TRBD1 | TRBJ1-1 | TRBV11-3
TGTGCCAGCAGTGTAGGACAAGAAAACATTCAGTACTTC | CASSVGQENIQYF | few | - | TRBJ2-4 | TRBV2
TGTGCCAGCAGCTTACGCCTGGGACAGGGGGTCTACGAGCAGTACTTC | CASSLRLGQGVYEQYF | - | TRBD1 | TRBJ2-7 | TRBV11-1
TGTGCCAGCAGCCTGGGACCGGGACAGGGGGCGCGGGACAATGAGCAGTTCTTC | CASSLGPGQGARDNEQFF | - | TRBD1 | TRBJ2-1 | TRBV7-9
TGTGCCAGCAGTCCAGGACTAGTTCTCTCTTACGAGCAGTACTTC | CASSPGLVLSYEQYF | - | TRBD2 | TRBJ2-7 | TRBV27
TGTGCCAGCAGCGCGGGAGGTGCCTACGAGCAGTACTTC | CASSAGGAYEQYF | once | TRBD2 | TRBJ2-7 | TRBV9
TGTGCCAGCAGTTACGGGGTAGTAGCCGCTAGCTTCTTT | CASSYGVVAASFF | few | - | TRBJ1-1 | TRBV6-2/TRBV6-3
TGTGCCAGCAGCTTGTTGGGGCTAGCGGGGGGGCGAGATACGCAGTATTTT | CASSLLGLAGGRDTQYF | few | TRBD2 | TRBJ2-3 | TRBV5-5
TGCGCCAGCAGCCAGAACAAAGGAGGGGGGACTGAAGCTTTCTTT | CASSQNKGGGTEAFF | once | - | TRBJ1-1 | TRBV4-1
TGCGCCAGCAGCCCCGCTGCGGGGGTTGCAGAGACCCAGTACTTC | CASSPAAGVAETQYF | - | TRBD2 | TRBJ2-5 | TRBV5-1
TGCGCCAGCAGCCAAGCTTTGACCGCTAACTACGAGCAGTACTTC | CASSQALTANYEQYF | - | - | TRBJ2-7 | TRBV4-1
TGCGCCAGCAGCCCTACAGGGGCCCTAAACACTGAAGCTTTCTTT | CASSPTGALNTEAFF | - | TRBD1 | TRBJ1-1 | TRBV5-1
TGTGCCAGCAGTTCCACTAGCGGGGGACCTACGTTGGAGCAGTACTTC | CASSSTSGGPTLEQYF | - | TRBD2 | TRBJ2-7 | TRBV6-6
TGTGCCAGCAGCCAAACTTTTACAGGGTTAGCTTTCTTT | CASSQTFTGLAFF | - | - | TRBJ1-1 | TRBV3-1
TGTGCCAGCAGCTCATCTGGGGTTCAGCAAGAGACCCAGTACTTC | CASSSSGVQQETQYF | many | - | TRBJ2-5 | TRBV7-6
TGTGCCAGCAGCCAAGGGTGGGGACCCGCAAGTGGCTACACATTC | CASSQGWGPASGYTF | - | - | TRBJ1-2 | TRBV3-1
TGTGCCAGCAGTGAACGGGACAGGGTAGATTCACCCCTCCACTTT | CASSERDRVDSPLHF | - | TRBD1 | TRBJ1-6 | TRBV6-1
TGTGCCAGCAGTTTGCCCCGGACTCAAGAGACCCAGTACTTC | CASSLPRTQETQYF | many | - | TRBJ2-5 | TRBV12-3/TRBV12-4
TGCGCCAGCAGCTTGGGAGACCGTACCTACGAGCAGTACTTC | CASSLGDRTYEQYF | many | - | TRBJ2-7 | TRBV5-1
TGTGCCAGCAGCTTAGGCGGCTTCCTCTATGGCTACACCTTC | CASSLGGFLYGYTF | few | - | TRBJ1-2 | TRBV11-2
TGCGCCAGCAGCCCGCGGCCGGAACGGGGAGAGCAGTACTTC | CASSPRPERGEQYF | - | - | TRBJ2-7 | TRBV5-1
TGTGCCAGCAGCGTCAGGGACCTTCCCGGTGGCTACACCTTC | CASSVRDLPGGYTF | - | - | TRBJ1-2 | TRBV9
TGTGCCAGCCGCACAGGACCCACCACAGATACGCAGTATTTT | CASRTGPTTDTQYF | - | - | TRBJ2-3 | TRBV7-6
TGCGCCAGCAGCCCACCCTACTCCTACGAGCAGTACTTC | CASSPPYSYEQYF | few | - | TRBJ2-7 | TRBV5-1
TGTGCCAGCAGCAACAGGGGGCGGGATCAGCCCCAGCATTTT | CASSNRGRDQPQHF | few | TRBD1 | TRBJ1-5 | TRBV12-3/TRBV12-4
TGCAGTGCTAGCCGCGGGACAGGGGCCGTCTACACCTTC | CSASRGTGAVYTF | - | TRBD1 | TRBJ1-2 | TRBV20-1
TGTGCCAGCTGCCGGGTGGGCTCCTACAATGAGCAGTTCTTC | CASCRVGSYNEQFF | - | - | TRBJ2-1 | TRBV11-2
TGCAGCTTACGACTAGCGGAGACCCAGTACTTC | CSLRLAETQYF | many | TRBD2 | TRBJ2-5 | TRBV29-1
TGTGCCAGCAGTCGAACAGCTAGCGGGGGGGCCAATGAGCAGTTCTTC | CASSRTASGGANEQFF | few | TRBD2 | TRBJ2-1 | TRBV2
TGTGCCAGCAGTAAGGGACTAGCGGGTGCCCTCCAAGAGACCCAGTACTTC | CASSKGLAGALQETQYF | - | TRBD2 | TRBJ2-5 | TRBV6-2/TRBV6-3
TGTGCCAGCAGCTACGGACTCCAAGAGACCCAGTACTTC | CASSYGLQETQYF | few | - | TRBJ2-5 | TRBV12-3/TRBV12-4
TGCAGTGCTCCCGATCTAGTTACGAGCTCCTACAATGAGCAGTTCTTC | CSAPDLVTSSYNEQFF | - | - | TRBJ2-1 | TRBV20-1
TGTGCCAGCAGTTACCCAGCGTCGGGCCGGAACAGAGCCAAAAACATTCAGTACTTC | CASSYPASGRNRAKNIQYF | - | - | TRBJ2-4 | TRBV6-2/TRBV6-3